The 23 T cell receptor beta chains listed next were all sequenced from one sample in a study of CD8 T cells in ankylosing spondylitis. Whole-study findings and limits: Fewer than 10 highly homologous variants made up a TCR beta motif that seemed to typify ankylosing spondylitis blood.

TCRdb re-called the 5' RACE reads with MiXCR, one entry per CDR3 protein. The repertoire includes around 100,000 distinct CDR3 sequences, more than 8.5% of them detected once, and 25% to 35% sits in the top ten. What these receptors recognize is not known. The sequenced sample was blood, either unsorted or a sorted T cell fraction (not recorded which). The receptors here all came from a male donor with ankylosing spondylitis.

This rearrangement joins TRBV13 to TRBJ2-7, with TRBD2 identical over 7 bases. The V segment lost 5 bases and the J segment 7 bases; nucleotides outside the gene matches: 5. The CDR3 runs 12 residues. Germline V gene data show CDR1 as PRHDT and CDR2 as FYEKMQ (reference sequence). This CDR3 reads CASSQEAGEQYV. Here the CDR3 DNA reads TGTGCCAGCAGCCAAGAAGCGGGGGAGCAGTACGTC.

This clonotype has a handful of counts. V usage is TRBV19 and J usage is TRBJ1-2, with a tentative D call TRBD1 (5 bases). In germline, CDR1 is LNHDA, CDR2 SQIVND (reference sequence). With 0 bases removed from V and 4 bases from J, the gap between germline ends came to 15 bases. The CDR3 is 16 residues long. The CDR3 nucleotides read TGTGCCAGTAGTATAGATTCGACAGACTATACCTATGGCTACACCTTC. Translating gives CASSIDSTDYTYGYTF. The variable domain in full, with the rest retrieved from reference TRBV19 and TRBJ1-2, is DGGITQSPKYLFRKEGQNVTLSCEQNLNHDAMYWYRQDPGQGLRLIYYSQIVNDFQKGDIAEGYSVSREKKESFPLTVTSAQKNPTAFYLCASSIDSTDYTYGYTFGSGTRLTVV.

This clonotype was recorded many times. The chain combines TRBV7-9 with TRBJ2-7; 8 bases are a match to TRBD1. The CDR3 length is 12 residues. CDR1 and CDR2 from the germline V gene are SEHNR and FQNEAQ (reference sequence). With V trimmed by 7 bases and J by 5 bases, 4 bases remained unmatched. CDR3 sequence: CASTLGQDEQYF. In nucleotides, the CDR3 is TGTGCCAGCACCCTGGGACAGGACGAGCAGTACTTC.

The rearrangement links TRBV7-6 to TRBJ1-2, with D perhaps matching TRBD1 (6 bases). The CDR3 has 14 residues. The germline V gene has CDR1 SGHVS and CDR2 FNYEAQ. The ends were cut back, 5 bases at V and 3 bases at J, with 13 bases in the middle. The CDR3 loop is CASSPGAGDYGYTF. CDR3 bases: TGTGCCAGCAGCCCGGGCGCAGGGGACTATGGCTACACCTTC.

The CDR3 DNA sequence: TGTGCCAGCAGTTACTCGTCCGGGGGCAATGAGCAGTTCTTC. Protein: CASSYSSGGNEQFF. This chain joins TRBV6-2 or TRBV6-3 and TRBJ2-1; D is possibly TRBD2 (6 bases). Trimming removed 0 bases from V and 6 bases from J, with 9 bases in between. Per germline, CDR1 MNHEY and CDR2 SVGEGT. The CDR3 loop spans 14 amino acids.

The sample holds a few counts of this clonotype. J is TRBJ1-5 and V is TRBV5-6, with D uncertain. This CDR3 is 17 amino acids long. V was shortened by 0 bases and J by 5 bases, with 18 bases between the two germline ends. CDR1 is SGHDT, CDR2 YYEEEE, per germline. CDR3 loop: CASSLGLADVTHQPQHF. For the CDR3, the DNA is TGTGCCAGCAGCTTGGGGTTGGCTGATGTTACACATCAGCCCCAGCATTTT.

This clonotype occurred many times. The chain couples TRBV24-1 to TRBJ2-3; 15 positions agree with TRBD2. J gave up 3 bases and V 5 bases, and 8 bases lay outside the gene matches. CDR1 KGHDR and CDR2 SFDVKD come from the germline V gene. The CDR3 length is 18 residues. As DNA, the CDR3 is TGTGCCACCAGTGCGCACGGGACTAGCGGGAGGACGACAGATACGCAGTATTTT. It codes for CATSAHGTSGRTTDTQYF.

This clonotype was found a few times. This chain connects TRBV12-3 or TRBV12-4 to TRBJ2-3; D is perhaps TRBD2 (7 bases). V gave up 9 bases and J gave up 14 bases, with 18 bases separating them. This CDR3 spans 11 amino acids. CDR3 DNA: TGTGCCAGTACAGATGACGGGGGGCCGTATTTT. It codes for CASTDDGGPYF.

The chain uses TRBV13 and TRBJ2-1, with 8 nucleotides matching TRBD2. Germline-derived CDR1 and CDR2 are PRHDT and FYEKMQ (reference sequence). V was clipped by 5 bases and J by 4 bases; unmatched bases: 7. This CDR3 comprises 15 residues. The DNA for the CDR3 is TGTGCCAGCAGCCGTAGCGGGGATTCTTACAATGAGCAGTTCTTC. Its protein is CASSRSGDSYNEQFF.

This clonotype was recorded many times. The chain uses TRBV11-2 and TRBJ2-7; 9 bases are shared with TRBD2. The CDR3 is made up of 17 amino acids. Germline V lookup: CDR1 SGHAT, CDR2 FQNNGV. J gave up 2 bases and V 2 bases, and 10 bases lay outside the gene matches. The CDR3, as DNA: TGTGCCAGCAGCTTAACGGCTGGAGGGACTAGCCCCTACGAGCAGTACGTC. Protein sequence: CASSLTAGGTSPYEQYV.

A few counts support this clonotype. V and J are TRBV10-3 and TRBJ2-7; 7 bases are a match to TRBD1. The CDR3 has 13 residues. Germline assignment: CDR1 ENHRY and CDR2 SYGVKD. V shed 3 bases and J 7 bases; nucleotides not matched to a gene: 6. The CDR3 is CAISEETGWEQYF. The CDR3 DNA is TGTGCCATCAGTGAAGAGACAGGGTGGGAGCAGTACTTC.

Many counts were recorded for this clonotype. V gene TRBV29-1 combines with J gene TRBJ2-7; D may be TRBD1 or TRBD2 (5 bases each). CDR1 and CDR2 from the germline V gene are SQVTM and ANQGSEA. The CDR3 has 13 amino acids. V lost 1 base, J lost 3 bases, and 10 bases lay in between. The CDR3 nucleotides are TGCAGCGTTGAAGGGGGGACGTTCTACGAGCAGTACTTC. Translated, it gives CSVEGGTFYEQYF.

This clonotype is large (0.1 to 1%) by share. V usage is TRBV13 and J usage is TRBJ2-1, with D perhaps TRBD2 (5 bases). Germline CDR1 PRHDT, CDR2 FYEKMQ (reference sequence). With 3 bases removed from V and 5 bases from J, the gap between germline ends came to 11 bases. This CDR3 has 14 amino acids. This CDR3 is CASSFEGENNEQFF. CDR3 nucleotides: TGTGCCAGCAGCTTCGAGGGCGAAAACAATGAGCAGTTCTTC.

As concerns this clonotype: A read error may be the cause here, since a much bigger clone is one base away. Here the CDR3 omits its conserved ending phenylalanine or tryptophan, so a read error is the likely source. The chain carries TRBV20-1 and TRBJ2-1, with 10 bases that match TRBD2. CDR3 length: 16 residues. J lost 9 bases, V lost 1 base, and 12 bases had no gene match. The germline CDR1 and CDR2 sequences are DFQATT and SNEGSKA (reference sequence). The CDR3 DNA reads TGCAGTGCTAGAGTAGGCAGGCTAGCGGGAGTTAGTGAGCAGTTCTCC. This translates into CSARVGRLAGVSEQFS.

This clonotype came up many times. The chain employs TRBV29-1 and TRBJ1-2; weak D call: TRBD1 (5 bases). The V end lost 6 bases, the J end lost 5 bases, and 13 bases lay between the germline ends. The CDR3 is 12 amino acids. The germline CDR1 and CDR2 sequences are SQVTM and ANQGSEA. The CDR3 coding sequence is TGCAGCGTACTCGAGGGGTCGTATGGCTACACCTTC. Translating gives CSVLEGSYGYTF.

This clonotype was picked up many times. V and J are TRBV12-3 or TRBV12-4 and TRBJ2-1; 11 nucleotides line up with TRBD2. V dropped 3 bases and J dropped 7; count of bases not matched to a gene: 8. The CDR3 length is 16 residues. The CDR3 DNA sequence: TGTGCCAGCAGTTTGGAGGGACTAGCGGACGGGAATGAGCAGTTCTTC. Translation: CASSLEGLADGNEQFF.

This clonotype has more than one count but fewer than ten. The chain links TRBV7-8 to TRBJ2-1, with 7 nucleotides matching TRBD1. Germline V lookup: CDR1 SGHVS, CDR2 FQNEAQ. V lost 2 bases and J lost 5; bases outside the gene matches: 3. The CDR3 runs to 14 residues. The CDR3, as DNA: TGTGCCAGCAGCTTAATGGGGACAGACAATGAGCAGTTCTTC. Translating gives CASSLMGTDNEQFF.

This clonotype was detected a few times. This sequence joins TRBV13 and TRBJ2-5, with TRBD2 identical over 11 bases. The J segment lost 5 bases and the V segment lost 5 bases, leaving 7 bases of the junction unmatched. Germline-derived CDR1 and CDR2 are PRHDT and FYEKMQ (reference sequence). CDR3 size: 15 residues. Written as DNA, the CDR3 is TGTGCCAGCAGCATTAGCGGGAGGGCCTATGAGACCCAGTACTTC. It codes for CASSISGRAYETQYF.

In this sample, this clonotype turned up many times. The V and J genes are TRBV29-1 and TRBJ2-1; D unresolved. CDR1 is SQVTM and CDR2 is ANQGSEA in the germline V gene. V lost 3 bases and J lost 3, with 9 bases in between. The CDR3 has 13 residues. This chain's CDR3 is CSVDGSVYNEQFF. The DNA of the CDR3 is TGCAGCGTTGATGGTTCGGTCTACAATGAGCAGTTCTTC.

This clonotype was seen only a few times. V and J are TRBV30 and TRBJ1-1, with D perhaps matching TRBD1 (5 bases). This CDR3 contains 12 residues. Germline CDR1 GTSNPN, CDR2 SVGIG (reference sequence). Trimming pared 5 bases from V and 10 bases from J, leaving 17 bases between. The CDR3 sequence: CAWFPGTPRAFF. The CDR3 DNA reads as TGTGCCTGGTTTCCCGGGACCCCCCGAGCTTTCTTT.

This clonotype was detected a few times. This sequence joins TRBV19 and TRBJ2-6, with D perhaps matching TRBD1 (6 bases). V gave up 8 bases and J gave up 4 bases, with 15 bases separating them. The germline V gene encodes CDR1 LNHDA and CDR2 SQIVND (reference sequence). This CDR3 contains 15 residues. The CDR3 sequence is CASHPQGDGANVLTF. CDR3 coding DNA: TGTGCCAGTCACCCACAGGGCGACGGGGCCAACGTCCTGACTTTC.

The table lists this clonotype with many counts. V usage is TRBV13 and J usage is TRBJ2-1; maybe TRBD2 (6 bases). Trimming pared 2 bases from V and 9 bases from J, leaving 8 bases between. Germline V lookup: CDR1 PRHDT, CDR2 FYEKMQ (reference sequence). The CDR3 covers 12 residues. In DNA form, the CDR3 reads TGTGCCAGCAGCTTACCGGAGGGTGAGCAGTTCTTC. Amino acid sequence: CASSLPEGEQFF. The full variable domain, in which reference TRBV13 and TRBJ2-1 provide the parts outside the CDR3, is AAGVIQSPRHLIKEKRETATLKCYPIPRHDTVYWYQQGPGQDPQFLISFYEKMQSDKGSIPDRFSAQQFSDYHSELNMSSLELGDSALYFCASSLPEGEQFFGPGTRLTVL.

Note on this clonotype: The junction differs from germline at one of its ends, possibly a read error. J is TRBJ2-1 and V is TRBV27; 10 bases line up with TRBD2. The CDR3 consists of 15 residues. CDR1 is MNHEY and CDR2 is SMNVEV in the germline V gene (reference sequence). The DNA for the CDR3 is TGTGCCAGCACTTTACGGACTAGCGGTTACAATGAGCAGTTCTTC. Protein product: CASTLRTSGYNEQFF.